Listed here are 10 T cell receptor beta chains from one sample, sequenced in a study of T cells in Graves' hyperthyroidism and ophthalmopathy. There were TCR beta CDR3 regions amplified from RNA transcripts. HTBI primers were employed in a first-round RT-PCR of the TCR CDR3. TCRdb reprocessed the multiplex PCR reads via MiXCR and lists one record per CDR3 protein. The sample has about 270,000 distinct CDR3 sequences, roughly 22% seen once; the top ten hold about a third. The sample was blood. The receptors originated from a woman between 40 and 50 years old with Graves' ophthalmopathy.

A remark on this clonotype: Given a much more abundant clone one base away, this may be a read error. The chain couples TRBV5-1 to TRBJ2-7; the match to TRBD1 covers 11 bases. The CDR3 loop spans 15 amino acids. Germline loops: CDR1 SGHRS, CDR2 YFSETQ. The CDR3 region is CARSLPGQGAYEQYF. The CDR3 DNA reads as TGCGCCAGGAGCTTGCCGGGACAGGGGGCCTACGAGCAGTACTTC.

Ten or more counts support this clonotype. The chain links TRBV12-3 or TRBV12-4 to TRBJ2-7; 7 bases line up with TRBD1. J lost 0 bases, V lost 5 bases, and 1 base had no gene match. CDR3 length: 13 amino acids. CDR3: CASSGDSSYEQYF. CDR3 nucleotide sequence: TGTGCCAGCAGTGGGGACAGCTCCTACGAGCAGTACTTC.

This clonotype has a count of ten or more. The CDR3 coding sequence is TGCGCCAGCAGCCCGAATGTGGCGGGTAAGGCTGAAGCTTTCTTT. This gives the protein CASSPNVAGKAEAFF. The chain carries TRBV5-1 and TRBJ1-1; no clear D gene. The CDR3 loop spans 15 amino acids. V was cut by 4 bases and J by 6 bases, with 19 bases left in between. Germline values: CDR1 SGHRS, CDR2 YFSETQ. Filled out from reference TRBV5-1 and TRBJ1-1, the complete variable domain reads KAGVTQTPRYLIKTRGQQVTLSCSPISGHRSVSWYQQTPGQGLQFLFEYFSETQRNKGNFPGRFSGRQFSNSRSEMNVSTLELGDSALYLCASSPNVAGKAEAFFGQGTRLTVV.

This rearrangement joins TRBV27 to TRBJ2-5; TRBD1 agrees at 9 bases. This CDR3 contains 15 residues. Germline trimming cut 5 bases from V and 4 bases from J; bases unmatched to any gene: 8. In germline, CDR1 is MNHEY, CDR2 SMNVEV (reference sequence). This CDR3 is CASSLWTGAGETQYF. In nucleotides, the CDR3 is TGTGCCAGCAGTCTCTGGACAGGGGCGGGAGAGACCCAGTACTTC.

The chain employs TRBV6-2 or TRBV6-3 and TRBJ1-1, with a tentative D call TRBD1 (5 bases). Germline V gene data show CDR1 as MNHEY and CDR2 as SVGEGT. CDR3 size: 15 residues. V lost 2 bases and J 0 bases, leaving 10 bases between the germline ends. The CDR3 nucleotides are TGTGCCAGCAGTTACGGTGGCAGGGTGAACACTGAAGCTTTCTTT. This encodes CASSYGGRVNTEAFF.

This clonotype appeared many times. The chain is built from TRBV9 and TRBJ2-7, with 12 bases lining up with TRBD1. CDR3 size: 19 residues. Germline V CDR1 and CDR2: SGDLS, YYNGEE. Trimming took 3 bases from V and 2 from J; bases not matched to a gene: 15. The CDR3 nucleotides are TGTGCCAGCAGCGCATCCGGGACAGGGGGCCAAAGATTTCCCTACGAGCAGTACTTC. Translating gives CASSASGTGGQRFPYEQYF.

The chain combines TRBV5-1 with TRBJ2-7, with D maybe TRBD2 (5 bases). Per the germline V gene, CDR1 is SGHRS and CDR2 is YFSETQ. The CDR3 has 13 residues. V gave up 7 bases and J gave up 0 bases, with 11 bases separating them. In nucleotides, the CDR3 is TGCGCCAGCTATTCGGGGAGCTCCTACGAGCAGTACTTC. Its protein is CASYSGSSYEQYF.

This clonotype has more than one count but fewer than ten. This may come from a read error, since a much larger clone is one base off. Written as DNA, the CDR3 is TGTGCCAGCATCTTAGGGGGTCCAAGCTCTGGGGCCAACGTCCTGACTTTC. Translating gives CASILGGPSSGANVLTF. This chain joins TRBV7-3 and TRBJ2-6; a possible D gene is TRBD1 (6 bases). CDR1 and CDR2 from the germline V gene are SGHTA and FQGTGA. This CDR3 region has 17 residues.

This chain uses TRBV7-2 with TRBJ2-7; D is unclear. The CDR3 totals 15 residues. Germline V gene data show CDR1 as SGHTA and CDR2 as FQGNSA. The V and J ends lost 0 bases and 1 base respectively, with 10 bases between them. CDR3 sequence: CASSLASGWSYEQYF. The CDR3, as DNA: TGTGCCAGCAGCTTAGCGTCGGGCTGGTCCTACGAGCAGTACTTC.

This clonotype was seen a few times. The rearrangement uses TRBV19 and TRBJ2-7, with D perhaps TRBD1 or TRBD2 (7 bases each). Deletions cut 4 bases from V and 6 bases from J, with 22 bases between. Germline V lookup: CDR1 LNHDA, CDR2 SQIVND (reference sequence). The CDR3 has 16 residues. The DNA of the CDR3 is TGTGCCAGTAGTAGATACAGCGGGACAGCCCTTGGCGAGCAGTACTTC. Translating it yields CASSRYSGTALGEQYF.